The 32 T cell receptor beta chains below were found in one sample sequenced in a study of cytomegalovirus exposure and HLA in healthy donors. The PCR was carried out with 60 Vbeta primers and 13 Jbeta primers. This table comes from immunoSEQ multiplex PCR, and its TCRdb copy is limited to in-frame clones, with some not included. The sample includes 200,000 to 250,000 clones, approximately 80% of them seen just once. Input material: PBMCs. The receptors were gathered from a male donor in good health and CMV-seronegative.

The genes are TRBV6-1 and TRBJ2-3; tentative D call: TRBD1 (5 bases). This CDR3 region has 13 residues. Per germline, CDR1 MNHNS and CDR2 SASEGT. V lost 4 bases and J lost 2, with 7 bases in between. The CDR3 is CASSAGYTDTQYF. The CDR3 DNA sequence: TGTGCCAGCAGTGCAGGGTACACAGATACGCAGTATTTT.

In the case of this clone: One end of the junction varies from germline; a read error may be responsible. Other DNA sequences from this sample encode an identical CDR3 as well. The chain links TRBV2 to TRBJ2-7; possibly TRBD1 or TRBD2 for D (6 bases each). In germline, CDR1 is SNHLY, CDR2 FYNNEI. CDR3 length: 13 amino acids. CDR3 protein: CASREGQLGGQYF. Here the CDR3 DNA reads TGTGCCAGCAGGGAAGGACAGCTGGGGGGACAGTACTTC.

The chain combines TRBV6-5 with TRBJ2-7; a weak D match, TRBD1 (6 bases). This CDR3 has 13 residues. The V end was cut by 2 bases, the J end by 5 bases, with 10 bases between. Germline lookup yields CDR1 MNHEY and CDR2 SVGAGI. The CDR3 loop reads CASSYARGNEQYF. CDR3 sequence (DNA): TGTGCCAGCAGTTACGCAAGGGGGAACGAGCAGTACTTC.

The gene calls are TRBV6-5 and TRBJ1-5; D remains ambiguous. The CDR3 covers 15 residues. Germline V gene sequence: CDR1 MNHEY, CDR2 SVGAGI. V lost 0 bases, J lost 0 bases, and 6 bases lay in between. The CDR3 spells CASSYSQISNQPQHF. The CDR3 DNA follows: TGTGCCAGCAGTTACTCACAGATTAGCAATCAGCCCCAGCATTTT.

This chain links TRBV18 with TRBJ1-1; unclear D gene. Germline V gives CDR1 KGHSH, CDR2 LQKENI. Trimming removed 3 bases at V and 0 bases at J, with 8 bases between. This CDR3 is 14 amino acids long. This CDR3 is CASSPGELNTEAFF. CDR3 DNA: TGTGCCAGCTCACCCGGGGAGTTGAACACTGAAGCTTTCTTT.

The chain uses TRBV6-1 and TRBJ2-2; D might be TRBD1 (6 bases). Germline CDR1 MNHNS, CDR2 SASEGT. The CDR3 runs 16 residues. Trimming shortened V by 4 bases and J by 4 bases, and 16 bases separated the two germline ends. CDR3 in amino acids: CASSATTGPPTGELFF. CDR3 DNA: TGTGCCAGCAGTGCAACTACAGGGCCCCCCACCGGGGAGCTGTTTTTT.

V is TRBV4-1 and J is TRBJ1-2, with 7 bases lining up with TRBD1. V lost 0 bases, J lost 4 bases, and 11 bases stayed unmatched. The CDR3 runs to 17 residues. Germline CDR1 MGHRA, CDR2 YSYEKL. CDR3 bases: TGCGCCAGCAGCCAAGATGCTGACACCGGGACAGCCTATGGCTACACCTTC. Its translation: CASSQDADTGTAYGYTF.

This chain joins TRBV19 and TRBJ2-2; 9 bases fit TRBD1. The CDR3 consists of 16 residues. With 3 bases clipped from V and 0 bases from J, the junction kept 2 bases outside the gene matches. The germline V gene encodes CDR1 LNHDA and CDR2 SQIVND (reference sequence). CDR3 nucleotide sequence: TGTGCCAGTAGTATCGACAGGGGGGCGAACACCGGGGAGCTGTTTTTT. Residues: CASSIDRGANTGELFF.

The sample holds a few counts of this clone. CDR3 coding DNA: TGTGCCTGGACAGGGGGCGTACCAGATACGCAGTATTTT. Protein: CAWTGGVPDTQYF. The genes are TRBV30 and TRBJ2-3; 8 bases are a match to TRBD1. There are 13 residues in the CDR3. CDR1 and CDR2 (germline): GTSNPN, SVGIG (reference sequence). V dropped 4 bases and J dropped 4; count of bases not matched to a gene: 4.

On this clone itself: Within the sample, other DNA sequences also encode this same CDR3. The rearrangement joins TRBV6-5 to TRBJ2-7; D is uncertain. CDR1 is MNHEY and CDR2 is SVGAGI in the germline V gene. V lost 2 bases and J lost 0, with 8 bases in between. This CDR3 is 14 amino acids long. The CDR3 reads CASSYRGSSYEQYF. CDR3 DNA: TGTGCCAGCAGTTACAGAGGTAGCTCCTACGAGCAGTACTTC.

This clone was seen a handful of times. V and J are TRBV2 and TRBJ1-1; D unresolved. Germline values: CDR1 SNHLY, CDR2 FYNNEI. The CDR3 spans 14 residues. V was clipped by 3 bases and J by 0 bases, with 8 bases between them. CDR3 region: CASSEEFMNTEAFF. CDR3 sequence (DNA): TGTGCCAGCAGTGAGGAGTTTATGAACACTGAAGCTTTCTTT.

The J gene is TRBJ1-4, the V gene TRBV5-1, with 7 bases identical to TRBD1. Germline V CDR1 and CDR2: SGHRS, YFSETQ. This CDR3 is built from 20 residues. Germline trimming cut 4 bases from V and 2 bases from J; bases unmatched to any gene: 20. The CDR3 DNA is TGCGCCAGCAGCCTTAAGCCCGGACAGGCCCTAAAAGGGACTAATGAAAAACTGTTTTTT. Translation gives CASSLKPGQALKGTNEKLFF.

CDR3 sequence reads: CATSNGRALYEQYF. In DNA form, the CDR3 reads TGTGCCACCAGCAACGGGAGGGCCCTTTACGAGCAGTACTTC. V and J are TRBV15 and TRBJ2-5; 8 bases match TRBD2. The J call may be wrong; the DNA end is better matched by TRBJ2-7. The CDR3 covers 14 residues. Per the germline V gene, CDR1 is LNHNV and CDR2 is YYDKDF (reference sequence).

A note on this clone: The same CDR3 can be traced to other DNA sequences in this sample. This chain uses TRBV2 with TRBJ1-5; TRBD1 might be the D (5 bases). CDR3 length: 14 amino acids. The germline V gene has CDR1 SNHLY and CDR2 FYNNEI. V was cut by 3 bases and J by 4 bases, with 10 bases left in between. This CDR3 reads CASSDRDRNQPQHF. DNA for the CDR3: TGTGCCAGCAGTGACAGAGACAGAAATCAGCCCCAGCATTTT. Drawing the rest from reference TRBV2 and TRBJ1-5, the complete variable domain is EPEVTQTPSHQVTQMGQEVILRCVPISNHLYFYWYRQILGQKVEFLVSFYNNEISEKSEIFDDQFSVERPDGSNFTLKIRSTKLEDSAMYFCASSDRDRNQPQHFGDGTRLSIL.

J is TRBJ2-5 and V is TRBV11-2; 9 bases fit TRBD1. Germline trimming cut 3 bases from V and 4 bases from J; bases unmatched to any gene: 3. The length of the CDR3 is 14 residues. Germline CDR1 SGHAT, CDR2 FQNNGV. This CDR3 is CASSLTGGVETQYF. In nucleotides, the CDR3 is TGTGCCAGCAGCTTGACAGGGGGAGTAGAGACCCAGTACTTC.

CDR3 DNA sequence: TGCGCCAGCAGCCCCGGGATATCAACAGGGGAGACCCAGTACTTC. It encodes CASSPGISTGETQYF. The rearrangement uses TRBV5-1 and TRBJ2-5; tentative D call: TRBD1 (6 bases). The V gene's germline CDR1 is SGHRS and CDR2 YFSETQ. V lost 4 bases to trimming and J lost 5 bases, with 18 bases between them. CDR3 length: 15 residues.

The V gene is TRBV29-1, the J gene TRBJ2-1; a possible D gene is TRBD1 (5 bases). Germline V gene lookup returns CDR1 SQVTM and CDR2 ANQGSEA. The V and J ends lost 4 bases and 2 bases respectively, with 15 bases between them. The CDR3 is made up of 15 amino acids. CDR3 coding DNA: TGCAGCGTTGGGCGAGGCAGGGCAGCCTACAATGAGCAGTTCTTC. Encoded protein: CSVGRGRAAYNEQFF.

The CDR3 protein is CASSPTRGPYGYTF. Written as DNA, the CDR3 is TGTGCCAGCAGTCCGACAAGGGGCCCCTATGGCTACACCTTC. J is TRBJ1-2 and V is TRBV27, with a possible D match to TRBD1 (5 bases). CDR1 and CDR2 (germline): MNHEY, SMNVEV (reference sequence). Deletions cut 5 bases from V and 4 bases from J, with 14 bases between. The CDR3 loop spans 14 amino acids.

This clone was picked up one time. The V gene is TRBV14, the J gene TRBJ1-1; 10 bases map to TRBD1. Germline lookup yields CDR1 SGHDN and CDR2 FVKESK. The CDR3 sequence is 15 residues long. Losses at the gene ends were 4 bases for V and 5 bases for J; bases not matched to a gene: 7. DNA of the CDR3: TGTGCCAGCAGCCCCACGACAGGGGGCAGGACTGAAGCTTTCTTT. Translated, it gives CASSPTTGGRTEAFF.

The chain is built from TRBV15 and TRBJ1-2, with 10 bases aligning to TRBD1. The CDR3 has 15 amino acids. Trimming at V came to 2 bases and at J to 7 bases, leaving 7 bases not matched to a gene. Germline CDR1 LNHNV, CDR2 YYDKDF (reference sequence). The CDR3 protein is CATSRLTGGLGGYTF. The CDR3 DNA is TGTGCCACCAGCAGATTGACAGGGGGCCTTGGTGGCTACACCTTC.

V usage is TRBV19 and J usage is TRBJ2-2, with 9 nucleotides matching TRBD1. J gave up 8 bases and V 1 base, and 8 bases lay outside the gene matches. Germline CDR1 reads LNHDA; CDR2 reads SQIVND (reference sequence). CDR3 length: 16 amino acids. CDR3 bases: TGTGCCAGTAGTATAGCGGGGACAGGGCGATCGGGGGAGCTGTTTTTT. Its protein is CASSIAGTGRSGELFF.

The chain combines TRBV4-1 with TRBJ2-5; D is possibly TRBD2 (6 bases). Germline lookup yields CDR1 MGHRA and CDR2 YSYEKL. There are 16 residues in the CDR3. V lost 4 bases, J lost 1 base, and 16 bases lay in between. The CDR3 nucleotides are TGCGCCAGCAGCCCCCGAGGGATGGGGGGCCAAGAGACCCAGTACTTC. Translation gives CASSPRGMGGQETQYF.

The rearrangement links TRBV29-1 to TRBJ2-1; 11 bases match TRBD2. The CDR3 runs 14 residues. The V gene end was trimmed by 5 bases and the J gene end by 10 bases; junction bases not matched to a gene: 10. Germline-derived CDR1 and CDR2 are SQVTM and ANQGSEA. The CDR3 DNA reads as TGCAGCGTTTGGACTAGCGGGTTCGGCATCGAGCAGTTCTTC. Protein sequence: CSVWTSGFGIEQFF.

This sequence joins TRBV5-1 and TRBJ2-7, with 9 bases identical to TRBD1. The CDR3 sequence is 15 residues long. With V trimmed by 0 bases and J by 3 bases, 4 bases remained unmatched. From germline, CDR1 is SGHRS and CDR2 YFSETQ. The CDR3 spells CASSLGGQGFYEQYF. CDR3 coding DNA: TGCGCCAGCAGCTTGGGGGGACAGGGTTTCTACGAGCAGTACTTC.

The chain has TRBV2 and TRBJ2-7; D not resolved. The CDR3 is made up of 13 amino acids. Per germline, CDR1 SNHLY and CDR2 FYNNEI. V was pared by 3 bases and J by 7 bases, with 13 bases between. In nucleotides, the CDR3 is TGTGCCAGCAGTGAGGCGACAAAAGAGGAGCAGTACTTC. Encoded protein: CASSEATKEEQYF.

V gene TRBV19 combines with J gene TRBJ2-7; 7 bases agree with TRBD2. The germline gives CDR1 LNHDA, CDR2 SQIVND (reference sequence). Trimming cost V 8 bases and J 6 bases; bases outside gene matches: 16. CDR3 length: 15 amino acids. Here the CDR3 DNA reads TGTGCCAGTCACTCCCAAGCGGGACCTTCCCGCGAGCAGTACTTC. Translation: CASHSQAGPSREQYF. Combining the CDR3 with reference TRBV19 and TRBJ2-7 gives the whole variable domain DGGITQSPKYLFRKEGQNVTLSCEQNLNHDAMYWYRQDPGQGLRLIYYSQIVNDFQKGDIAEGYSVSREKKESFPLTVTSAQKNPTAFYLCASHSQAGPSREQYFGPGTRLTVT.

The CDR3 here is CASSPIMTGANEKLFF. CDR3 bases: TGTGCCAGCAGTCCGATTATGACAGGGGCGAATGAAAAACTGTTTTTT. The rearrangement joins TRBV2 to TRBJ1-4; 8 nucleotides agree with TRBD1. This CDR3 contains 16 residues. The ends lost 5 bases at V and 5 bases at J; junction bases unmatched: 10. Germline-derived CDR1 and CDR2 are SNHLY and FYNNEI.

V and J are TRBV5-1 and TRBJ2-1; 8 bases line up with TRBD1. Germline lookup yields CDR1 SGHRS and CDR2 YFSETQ. The CDR3 contains 15 residues. The V segment lost 4 bases and the J segment 7 bases; nucleotides outside the gene matches: 10. The CDR3 DNA reads TGCGCCAGCAGCATTGACAGGGGAGCGTCAAATGAGCAGTTCTTC. Protein: CASSIDRGASNEQFF.

The CDR3 spells CASSSPGLGRNEQFF. The CDR3 DNA follows: TGTGCCAGCAGCTCCCCGGGACTAGGACGAAATGAGCAGTTCTTC. This sequence joins TRBV6-5 and TRBJ2-1; TRBD2 aligns across 8 bases. The V and J ends lost 6 bases and 7 bases, in that order; junction bases with no gene match: 11. CDR3 length: 15 amino acids. CDR1 and CDR2 (germline): MNHEY, SVGAGI.

This clone was seen a few times. The chain combines TRBV9 with TRBJ2-3; the D gene is possibly TRBD2 (6 bases). V lost 2 bases, J lost 2 bases, and 9 bases lay in between. Germline CDR1 and CDR2: SGDLS and YYNGEE. The CDR3 length is 14 residues. The CDR3 region is CASSVGGVTDTQYF. In DNA, the CDR3 is TGTGCCAGCAGCGTGGGCGGGGTCACAGATACGCAGTATTTT.

The genes are TRBV19 and TRBJ1-2; 9 positions agree with TRBD1. Germline CDR1 reads LNHDA; CDR2 reads SQIVND (reference sequence). CDR3 length equals 14 residues. The junction had 6 bases not matched to a gene; V was cut back by 3 bases and J by 7 bases. DNA of the CDR3: TGTGCCAGTAGTATCCGACAGGGGGGGTTTGGCTACACCTTC. This sequence encodes CASSIRQGGFGYTF.

In its sample, this clone was seen a few times. The chain recombines TRBV5-6 with TRBJ2-7; possible D gene TRBD2, 6 bases. Germline V gene data show CDR1 as SGHDT and CDR2 as YYEEEE. Trimming took 0 bases from V and 5 from J, leaving 27 bases between them. The CDR3 consists of 19 residues. This CDR3 reads CASSLGGLGGGDQSHEQYF. CDR3 nucleotides: TGTGCCAGCAGCTTGGGGGGGTTGGGAGGTGGGGACCAGAGTCACGAGCAGTACTTC.